This entry describes one T cell receptor (beta chain). This entry belongs to a study of beta chain features in type 1 diabetes. Study-wide context: Patient and healthy donor groups were alike in age, gender and cell yields.

V lost 0 bases, J lost 5 bases, and 17 bases lay in between. This CDR3 has 16 residues. CDR1 SGHDT and CDR2 YYEEEE come from the germline V gene. What was sequenced were expressed TCRB transcripts, since all of the isolated RNA had been reverse transcribed. Some clones are missing from TCRdb's copy, which holds only in-frame ones; the method was immunoSEQ multiplex PCR. The data contain 850,000 to 900,000 clones, under 20% of them singletons. This TCR came from a young woman in good health. Sequenced material: naive CD4+ T cells from blood. V and J are TRBV5-6 and TRBJ2-5; the D gene could be TRBD1 or TRBD2 (6 bases each). The chain's CDR3 is CASSLAGAGSGETQYF. DNA for the CDR3: TGTGCCAGCAGCTTGGCGGGGGCAGGGTCCGGGGAGACCCAGTACTTC.